The clone carrying this TCR beta chain was detected only once. Its antigen is unknown. Distinct nucleotide sequences in the sample also encode this CDR3. V was pared by 0 bases and J by 1 base, with 8 bases between. CDR3 size: 15 residues. CDR1 SGHRS and CDR2 YFSETQ come from the germline V gene. Only in-frame clones appear in the TCRdb table, and some are missing; sequencing was by immunoSEQ multiplex PCR. Among about 2.4 million clones listed, 93% were seen once. These data are taken from a study of shared clonotypes between healthy human individuals. Points from the study as a whole: Sequencing depth was expected to influence donor clonotype sharing.

This sequence originates from a man between 18 and 29 years old in good health. Some clones in this sample may be carry-over from other donors' samples. The chain is built from TRBV5-1 and TRBJ2-1; the D is unclear. The source material was naive CD4+ T cells from PBMCs. The subset here: CD45RA+ positively selected. The CDR3 DNA follows: TGCGCCAGCAGCTTGGCCACCGGGTCCTACAATGAGCAGTTCTTC. It translates to CASSLATGSYNEQFF.